These 31 T cell receptor beta chains share one sample of origin, sequenced in a study of T cell responses to AZD1222 COVID-19 vaccine. Profiling relied on immunoSEQ multiplex PCR, and the TCRdb table lists in-frame clones only, not all of them. The sample includes about 48,000 clones, approximately 90% of them seen just once. The sample consisted of peripheral blood, taken 28 days after the second AZD1222 dose. The receptor set was obtained from an adult who received the AZD1222 COVID-19 vaccine.

The chain recombines TRBV28 with TRBJ2-7, with no clear D. This CDR3 has 15 amino acids. Germline values: CDR1 MDHEN, CDR2 SYDVKM. Trimming removed 5 bases from V and 0 bases from J, with 14 bases in between. The CDR3, as DNA: TGTGCCAGCAGTCAACCCCGTATGAGCTCCTACGAGCAGTACTTC. Protein product: CASSQPRMSSYEQYF.

The CDR3 DNA reads as TGTGCCAGCAGTTTGTCGTCAGATACGCAGTATTTT. Its translation is CASSLSSDTQYF. This chain connects TRBV6-2 or TRBV6-3 to TRBJ2-3; D not resolved. V was clipped by 4 bases and J by 4 bases, with 6 bases between them. CDR1 and CDR2 from the germline V gene are MNHEY and SVGEGT. The CDR3 has 12 amino acids.

This clone appeared once. This rearrangement joins TRBV6-1 to TRBJ2-5; weak D call: TRBD2 (6 bases). V gave up 2 bases and J gave up 4 bases, with 23 bases separating them. This CDR3 comprises 18 residues. Germline loops: CDR1 MNHNS, CDR2 SASEGT. This CDR3 is CASSEYNQGSGRRETQYF. The CDR3 nucleotides are TGTGCCAGCAGTGAATATAACCAGGGTAGCGGTCGGAGAGAGACCCAGTACTTC.

This rearrangement joins TRBV6-6 to TRBJ2-7; D gene ambiguous. Trimming took 2 bases from V and 3 from J, leaving 8 bases between them. This CDR3 spans 13 amino acids. Germline assignment: CDR1 MNHNY and CDR2 SVGAGI (reference sequence). CDR3 sequence reads: CASSYRVDYEQYF. For the CDR3, the DNA is TGTGCCAGCAGTTACCGAGTGGACTACGAGCAGTACTTC.

The chain recombines TRBV2 with TRBJ1-5; D ambiguous. Germline V CDR1 and CDR2: SNHLY, FYNNEI. The CDR3 extends over 12 amino acids. The V and J ends lost 5 bases and 1 base respectively, with 3 bases between them. The CDR3 protein is CASSLSNQPQHF. The CDR3 region has the DNA TGTGCCAGCAGTCTCAGCAATCAGCCCCAGCATTTT.

V and J are TRBV6-5 and TRBJ2-7, with 9 bases fitting TRBD2. This CDR3 region has 15 residues. Germline assignment: CDR1 MNHEY and CDR2 SVGAGI. Trimming removed 5 bases from V and 3 bases from J; junction bases left unmatched: 8. CDR3 amino acids: CASSPPGGGGYEQYF. For the CDR3, the DNA is TGTGCCAGCAGTCCTCCAGGCGGGGGGGGCTACGAGCAGTACTTC.

The V and J genes are TRBV5-4 and TRBJ2-5; D gene ambiguous. The V end was cut by 4 bases, the J end by 1 base, with 11 bases between. The germline V gene encodes CDR1 SGHNT and CDR2 YYREEE (reference sequence). The CDR3 consists of 14 residues. The CDR3 here is CASSHWASQETQYF. CDR3 coding DNA: TGTGCCAGCAGCCACTGGGCTTCCCAAGAGACCCAGTACTTC.

The J gene is TRBJ2-7, the V gene TRBV6-5; 8 nucleotides align to TRBD1. The CDR3 contains 15 residues. Germline V gene data show CDR1 as MNHEY and CDR2 as SVGAGI. Trimming at V came to 4 bases and at J to 3 bases, leaving 8 bases not matched to a gene. The CDR3 nucleotides read TGTGCCAGCAGTTTAACCGGGACAGGCCACTACGAGCAGTACTTC. It is translated as CASSLTGTGHYEQYF.

The chain uses TRBV28 and TRBJ2-3; the D gene is possibly TRBD1 (6 bases). The germline V gene has CDR1 MDHEN and CDR2 SYDVKM. The CDR3 length is 14 residues. Trimming pared 2 bases from V and 0 bases from J, leaving 6 bases between. CDR3 bases: TGTGCCAGCAGTTTAACAGGGAGCACAGATACGCAGTATTTT. Protein: CASSLTGSTDTQYF.

The rearrangement joins TRBV3-1 (or the pseudogene TRBV3-2) to TRBJ1-2; D perhaps matches TRBD1 (5 bases). The CDR3 length is 20 residues. The V end lost 3 bases, the J end lost 0 bases, and 26 bases lay between the germline ends. From germline, CDR1 is LGHDT and CDR2 YNNKEL (reference sequence). CDR3 loop: CASSQSSRWDLGVSNYGYTF. CDR3 coding DNA: TGTGCCAGCAGCCAGTCTTCCCGATGGGACTTGGGGGTCTCTAACTATGGCTACACCTTC.

The rearrangement uses TRBV5-1 and TRBJ1-6; 7 positions match TRBD1. V dropped 5 bases and J dropped 7; count of bases not matched to a gene: 3. In germline, CDR1 is SGHRS, CDR2 YFSETQ. The CDR3 loop spans 13 amino acids. The CDR3 sequence: CASSPGGNSPLHF. The CDR3 DNA sequence: TGCGCCAGCAGTCCAGGGGGGAATTCACCCCTCCACTTT.

This rearrangement joins TRBV7-9 to TRBJ2-3, with D perhaps being TRBD1 or TRBD2 (5 bases each). Trimming took off 5 bases at V and 4 bases at J, with 19 bases between the two ends. The CDR3 extends over 16 amino acids. In germline, CDR1 is SEHNR, CDR2 FQNEAQ (reference sequence). Written as DNA, the CDR3 is TGTGCCAGCAGCCCTCGGGAAGGGACGCGCGCAGATACGCAGTATTTT. Translated: CASSPREGTRADTQYF.

The V gene is TRBV5-6, the J gene TRBJ2-1; 12 bases fit TRBD1. The trim removed 3 bases at V and 2 bases at J, leaving 3 bases unmatched. The germline gives CDR1 SGHDT, CDR2 YYEEEE. The CDR3 length is 16 residues. The chain's CDR3 is CASSYRDRGPYNEQFF. The DNA for the CDR3 is TGTGCCAGCAGCTACCGGGACAGGGGGCCCTACAATGAGCAGTTCTTC.

The chain has TRBV5-1 and TRBJ1-4, with D tentatively TRBD1 (5 bases). Per the germline V gene, CDR1 is SGHRS and CDR2 is YFSETQ. V dropped 4 bases and J dropped 6 bases, with 16 bases sitting between them. This CDR3 spans 15 amino acids. The CDR3 protein is CASSAGRLIDEKLFF. CDR3 in DNA: TGCGCCAGCAGCGCGGGACGACTCATTGATGAAAAACTGTTTTTT.

The chain links TRBV18 to TRBJ2-1; no firm D call. This CDR3 has 13 amino acids. The germline V gene encodes CDR1 KGHSH and CDR2 LQKENI. The germline V and J ends were trimmed by 3 bases and 10 bases, with 13 bases remaining between them. In DNA, the CDR3 is TGTGCCAGCTCACCCCTAGAAGATGTAGAGCAGTTCTTC. This encodes CASSPLEDVEQFF.

The V gene is TRBV4-1, the J gene TRBJ2-1, with 10 bases identical to TRBD1. The CDR3 runs 14 residues. Trimming removed 4 bases from V and 8 bases from J; junction bases left unmatched: 5. Germline loops: CDR1 MGHRA, CDR2 YSYEKL. The CDR3 DNA sequence: TGCGCCAGCAGCCGCGGACAGGGGGGATATGAGCAGTTCTTC. It encodes CASSRGQGGYEQFF.

This clone rates as large (0.1 to 1%). This rearrangement joins TRBV6-1 to TRBJ2-7; 9 bases fit TRBD1. J lost 1 base, V lost 2 bases, and 3 bases had no gene match. The germline CDR1 and CDR2 sequences are MNHNS and SASEGT. CDR3 size: 15 residues. CDR3: CASSERQGGSYEQYF. CDR3 bases: TGTGCCAGCAGTGAACGACAGGGGGGATCCTACGAGCAGTACTTC.

J is TRBJ1-3 and V is TRBV12-3 or TRBV12-4; D is unresolved. The CDR3 runs 13 residues. The V end lost 6 bases, the J end lost 0 bases, and 6 bases lay between the germline ends. The CDR3 region has the DNA TGTGCCAGCAGAGCAGCCTCTGGAAACACCATATATTTT. The encoded protein is CASRAASGNTIYF.

The rearrangement joins TRBV7-8 to TRBJ2-7; 10 bases map to TRBD2. There are 14 residues in the CDR3. V trimming: 5 bases; J trimming: 2 bases; junction bases outside the gene matches: 3. From germline, CDR1 is SGHVS and CDR2 FQNEAQ. The CDR3 sequence: CASSASGGAYEQYF. The CDR3 DNA reads TGTGCCAGCAGCGCAAGCGGGGGGGCCTACGAGCAGTACTTC.

The chain is built from TRBV11-2 and TRBJ1-6, with D possibly matching TRBD1 (5 bases). Trimming shortened V by 5 bases and J by 12 bases, and 14 bases separated the two germline ends. The germline CDR1 and CDR2 sequences are SGHAT and FQNNGV. The CDR3 consists of 13 residues. CDR3 residues: CASSPGRARPLHF. CDR3 DNA: TGTGCCAGCAGCCCCGGCAGGGCAAGACCCCTCCACTTT.

V gene TRBV24-1 combines with J gene TRBJ2-3; D is tentatively TRBD1 or TRBD2 (5 bases each). This CDR3 is 12 amino acids long. Trimming stripped 6 bases from V and 4 bases from J, with 7 bases between. Germline CDR1 and CDR2: KGHDR and SFDVKD. The CDR3 DNA sequence: TGTGCCACCAGTCGGGGCGCAGATACGCAGTATTTT. It is translated as CATSRGADTQYF.

This sequence joins TRBV9 and TRBJ2-5; D is unclear. Trimming took 3 bases from V and 5 from J, leaving 17 bases between them. CDR3 length: 15 amino acids. Germline V gene data show CDR1 as SGDLS and CDR2 as YYNGEE. The DNA for the CDR3 is TGTGCCAGCAGCGGAAGAACTCCGTCCGGGGAGACCCAGTACTTC. The encoded protein is CASSGRTPSGETQYF.

The table lists this clone with a count of one. The chain links TRBV20-1 to TRBJ1-1, with no clear D. Germline loops: CDR1 DFQATT, CDR2 SNEGSKA (reference sequence). The CDR3 is 11 residues long. V was pared by 5 bases and J by 0 bases, with 4 bases between. The CDR3: CSAYLNTEAFF. Here the CDR3 DNA reads TGCAGTGCTTATCTGAACACTGAAGCTTTCTTT.

The chain has TRBV9 and TRBJ2-7, with TRBD1 matching 8 bases. The V gene's germline CDR1 is SGDLS and CDR2 YYNGEE. Trimming cost V 3 bases and J 1 base; bases outside gene matches: 3. This CDR3 contains 14 residues. The chain's CDR3 is CASSAGGSSYEQYF. The DNA for the CDR3 is TGTGCCAGCAGCGCAGGGGGCTCGTCCTACGAGCAGTACTTC.

The chain is built from TRBV5-4 and TRBJ2-7, with 7 bases aligning to TRBD1. The V gene's germline CDR1 is SGHNT and CDR2 YYREEE (reference sequence). CDR3 length: 14 residues. With 2 bases clipped from V and 4 bases from J, the junction kept 6 bases outside the gene matches. The CDR3 nucleotides read TGTGCCAGCAGCTTCGGGACAGACCTTTACGAGCAGTACTTC. Its translation is CASSFGTDLYEQYF.

This chain connects TRBV4-3 to TRBJ1-6; D not resolved. CDR3 length equals 15 residues. The V gene lost 0 bases and the J gene lost 7 bases, with 10 bases spanning the gap. Germline assignment: CDR1 LGHNA and CDR2 YSLEER. CDR3 in DNA: TGCGCCAGCAGCCAAGAGAAAGGGAACAATTCACCCCTCCACTTT. Protein: CASSQEKGNNSPLHF.

The chain combines TRBV24-1 with TRBJ2-2; D is possibly TRBD2 (6 bases). The ends were cut back, 5 bases at V and 5 bases at J, with 20 bases in the middle. Germline CDR1 KGHDR, CDR2 SFDVKD. The CDR3 contains 17 residues. The CDR3 nucleotides read TGTGCCACCAGTGCTGTCAGCGGAGGAGGGAGGACCGGGGAGCTGTTTTTT. It yields the protein CATSAVSGGGRTGELFF.

The genes are TRBV14 and TRBJ2-5; D is unresolved. The germline V gene encodes CDR1 SGHDN and CDR2 FVKESK. This CDR3 has 13 amino acids. The ends were cut back, 3 bases at V and 6 bases at J, with 11 bases in the middle. As DNA, the CDR3 is TGTGCCAGCAGCCAGGTCCAATACCAGACCCAGTACTTC. Its protein is CASSQVQYQTQYF.

This clone has only a few counts. The J gene is TRBJ1-2, the V gene TRBV7-9; 11 positions match TRBD1. The CDR3 is 14 amino acids. Germline V gene data show CDR1 as SEHNR and CDR2 as FQNEAQ (reference sequence). Unmatched junction bases numbered 5, after V lost 4 bases and J lost 7 bases. CDR3 residues: CASSSGQGEFGYTF. The CDR3, as DNA: TGTGCCAGCAGCTCGGGACAGGGGGAGTTTGGCTACACCTTC.

In DNA, the CDR3 is TGTGCCAGCACCACCAGAGGGGCGGGAGTCGGGGAGCAGTACTTC. This codes for CASTTRGAGVGEQYF. V is TRBV28 and J is TRBJ2-7, with TRBD2 matching over 7 bases. V lost 7 bases and J lost 7; bases outside the gene matches: 16. CDR1 is MDHEN, CDR2 SYDVKM, per germline. The CDR3 contains 15 residues. Using reference TRBV28 and TRBJ2-7 for the parts outside the CDR3, the full variable domain is DVKVTQSSRYLVKRTGEKVFLECVQDMDHENMFWYRQDPGLGLRLIYFSYDVKMKEKGDIPEGYSVSREKKERFSLILESASTNQTSMYLCASTTRGAGVGEQYFGPGTRLTVT.

Only a few counts were recorded for this clone. The chain employs TRBV27 and TRBJ2-7; D may be TRBD1 or TRBD2 (6 bases each). This CDR3 has 14 residues. Trimming removed 7 bases from V and 2 bases from J, with 15 bases in between. Germline V gives CDR1 MNHEY, CDR2 SMNVEV (reference sequence). CDR3 coding DNA: TGTGCCAGCACCTACAGGGCGGGACCCTACGAGCAGTACTTC. The encoded protein is CASTYRAGPYEQYF.